The 3 T cell receptor beta chains listed next were all sequenced from one sample in a study of CD8+CD57+ T cells in acquired aplastic anemia. The template used for profiling TCR beta VDJ and CDR3 was genomic DNA. From the reads, TCRdb called clonotypes with MiXCR, one entry per CDR3 protein. The repertoire holds roughly 280,000 distinct CDR3 sequences, with around three fifths as singletons. Whoever was chosen for sequencing had shown CD8+CD57+ cell expansion by flow cytometry. The material sequenced was sorted CD4+, CD8+, or CD8+CD57+ T cells (not recorded which) from PBMCs. These receptors came from a human donor with aplastic anemia.

The V call is TRBV20-1, the J call TRBJ1-6; a weak D match, TRBD1 (6 bases). Germline CDR1 and CDR2: DFQATT and SNEGSKA (reference sequence). This CDR3 has 16 amino acids. V was clipped by 0 bases and J by 17 bases, with 26 bases between them. CDR3 loop: CSARDPTTSGGRRVHF. The CDR3 DNA follows: TGCAGTGCTAGAGATCCCACTACTAGCGGGGGCAGGAGAGTCCACTTT.

This clonotype was seen ten or more times. The chain is built from TRBV6-1 and TRBJ2-5, with D unclear. From germline, CDR1 is MNHNS and CDR2 SASEGT. The ends were cut back, 5 bases at V and 2 bases at J, with 9 bases in the middle. The CDR3 consists of 13 residues. The CDR3 DNA is TGTGCCAGCAGTCCAGATAGGCAAGAGACCCAGTACTTC. Amino acids: CASSPDRQETQYF.

The CDR3 DNA follows: TGTGCCACCAGACGGGCTGGGGAGCTGTTTTTT. This gives the protein CATRRAGELFF. The chain uses TRBV24-1 and TRBJ2-2, with D unclear. This CDR3 comprises 11 residues. Trimming took 7 bases from V and 8 from J, leaving 7 bases between them. CDR1 KGHDR and CDR2 SFDVKD come from the germline V gene.